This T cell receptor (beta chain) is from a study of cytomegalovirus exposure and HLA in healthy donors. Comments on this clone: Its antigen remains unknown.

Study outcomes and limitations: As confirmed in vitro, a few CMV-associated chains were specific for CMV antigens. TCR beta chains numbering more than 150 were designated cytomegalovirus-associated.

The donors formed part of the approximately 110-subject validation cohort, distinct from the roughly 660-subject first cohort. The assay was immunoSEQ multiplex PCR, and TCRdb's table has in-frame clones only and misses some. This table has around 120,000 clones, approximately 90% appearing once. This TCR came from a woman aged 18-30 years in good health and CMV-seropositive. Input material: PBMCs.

The CDR3 DNA reads TGTGCCAGCAGTTCGACTAGGACAGGGGACTATGGCTACACCTTC. It encodes CASSSTRTGDYGYTF. V and J are TRBV6-5 and TRBJ1-2, with 9 bases that match TRBD1. Per germline, CDR1 MNHEY and CDR2 SVGAGI. The trim removed 4 bases at V and 3 bases at J, leaving 6 bases unmatched. The CDR3 spans 15 residues.